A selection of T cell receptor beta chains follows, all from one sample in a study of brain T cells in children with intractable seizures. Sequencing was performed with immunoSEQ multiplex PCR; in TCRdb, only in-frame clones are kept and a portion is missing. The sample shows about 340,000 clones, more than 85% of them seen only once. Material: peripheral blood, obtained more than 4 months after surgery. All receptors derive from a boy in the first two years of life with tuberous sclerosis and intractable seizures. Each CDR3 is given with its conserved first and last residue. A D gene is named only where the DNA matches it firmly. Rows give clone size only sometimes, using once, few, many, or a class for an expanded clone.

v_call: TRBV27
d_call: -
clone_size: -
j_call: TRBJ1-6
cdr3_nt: TGTGCCAGCAGCAAATATAATTCACCCCTCCACTTT
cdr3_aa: CASSKYNSPLHF

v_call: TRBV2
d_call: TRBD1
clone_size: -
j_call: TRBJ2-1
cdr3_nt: TGTGCCAGCAGTTCCCTGGGACAGCCCCAAACGAATGAGCAGTTCTTC
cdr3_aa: CASSSLGQPQTNEQFF

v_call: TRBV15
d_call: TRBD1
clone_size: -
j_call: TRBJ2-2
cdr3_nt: TGTGCCACCAGCAGACTAACAGGGGCCGGGGAGCTGTTTTTT
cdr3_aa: CATSRLTGAGELFF

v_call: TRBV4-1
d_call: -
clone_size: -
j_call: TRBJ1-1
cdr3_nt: TGCGCCAGCAGCCGCCCGTTAGGGAACACTGAAGCTTTCTTT
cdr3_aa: CASSRPLGNTEAFF

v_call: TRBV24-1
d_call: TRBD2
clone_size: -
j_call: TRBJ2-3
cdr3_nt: TGTGCCACCAGTGATTTTCGACTAGCCTCAGATACGCAGTATTTT
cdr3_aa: CATSDFRLASDTQYF

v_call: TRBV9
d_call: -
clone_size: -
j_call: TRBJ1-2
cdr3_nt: TGTGCCTCCGAGGGGGAGGGTGGATATGGCTACACCTTC
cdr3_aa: CASEGEGGYGYTF

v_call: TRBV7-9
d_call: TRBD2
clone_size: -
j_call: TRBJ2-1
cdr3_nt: TGTGCCAGCTTTAGGACTAGCGGGAGCGTCAATGAGCAGTTCTTC
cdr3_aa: CASFRTSGSVNEQFF

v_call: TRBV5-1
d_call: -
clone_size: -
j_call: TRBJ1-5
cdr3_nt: TGCGCCAGCAGAAAGGAAGAAAATCAGCCCCAGCATTTT
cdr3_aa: CASRKEENQPQHF

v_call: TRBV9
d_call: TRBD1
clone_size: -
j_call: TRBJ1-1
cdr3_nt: TGTGCCAGCAGCGCCCGGGACAGGGCGACTGAAGCTTTCTTT
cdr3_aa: CASSARDRATEAFF

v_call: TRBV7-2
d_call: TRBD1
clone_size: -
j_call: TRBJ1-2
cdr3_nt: TGTGCCAGCTTTGTGGGGACAGGGTGGGATGGCTACACCTTC
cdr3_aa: CASFVGTGWDGYTF

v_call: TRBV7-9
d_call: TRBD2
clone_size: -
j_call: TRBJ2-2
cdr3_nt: TGTGCCAGCAGCTCTCCCGGGGGGACGAACACCGGGGAGCTGTTTTTT
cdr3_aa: CASSSPGGTNTGELFF

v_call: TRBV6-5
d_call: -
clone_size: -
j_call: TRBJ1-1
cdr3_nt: TGTGCCAGCAGATCGACCGGGACACTGAACACTGAAGCTTTCTTT
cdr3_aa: CASRSTGTLNTEAFF

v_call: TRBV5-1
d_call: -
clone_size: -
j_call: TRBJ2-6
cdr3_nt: TGCGCCAGCAGCTTGGACGTATCTGGGGCCAACGTCCTGACTTTC
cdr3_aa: CASSLDVSGANVLTF

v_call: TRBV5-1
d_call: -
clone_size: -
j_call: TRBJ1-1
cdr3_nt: TGCGCCAGCAGCTTGGGGTTCCGGTTTGAAGCTTTCTTT
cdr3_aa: CASSLGFRFEAFF

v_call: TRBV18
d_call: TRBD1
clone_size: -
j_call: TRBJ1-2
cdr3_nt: TGTGCCAGCTCACCAATTGTGGGACAGGGTCCAGAAATCTATGGCTACACCTTC
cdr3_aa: CASSPIVGQGPEIYGYTF

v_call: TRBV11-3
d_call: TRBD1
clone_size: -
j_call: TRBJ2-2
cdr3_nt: TGTGCCAGCAGCGTCCGGGACAGAGACACCGGGGAGCTGTTTTTT
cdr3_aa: CASSVRDRDTGELFF

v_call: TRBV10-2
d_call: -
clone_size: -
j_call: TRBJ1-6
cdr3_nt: TGCGCCAGCAGGCAAGGACAGCAAAGGTATAATTCACCCCTCCACTTT
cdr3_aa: CASRQGQQRYNSPLHF

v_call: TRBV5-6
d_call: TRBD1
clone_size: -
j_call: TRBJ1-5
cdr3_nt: TGTGCCAGCAGCCTCGGACAGGGGGTTCAGCCCCAGCATTTT
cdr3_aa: CASSLGQGVQPQHF

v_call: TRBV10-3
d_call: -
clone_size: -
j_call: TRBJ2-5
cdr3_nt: TGTGCCATCATAGGCGGGACCCTCTCAACAGAGACCCAGTACTTC
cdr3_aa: CAIIGGTLSTETQYF

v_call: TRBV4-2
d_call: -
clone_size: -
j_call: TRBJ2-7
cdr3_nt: TGTGCCAGCAGCCAAGGGGGGCTTTCCTCCTACGAGCAGTACTTC
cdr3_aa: CASSQGGLSSYEQYF

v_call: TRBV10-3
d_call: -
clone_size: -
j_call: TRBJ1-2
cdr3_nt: TGTGCCATCACATCCTTCCCCGACTATGGCTACACCTTC
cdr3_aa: CAITSFPDYGYTF

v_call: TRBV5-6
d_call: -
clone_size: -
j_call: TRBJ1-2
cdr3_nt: TGTGCCAGCAGCTTGGCCAAGGGGGTGCAACTATTCTATGGCTACACCTTC
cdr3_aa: CASSLAKGVQLFYGYTF

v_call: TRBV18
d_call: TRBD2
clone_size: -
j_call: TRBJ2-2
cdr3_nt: TGTGCCAGCTCACCGGGACTAGCGGGAGACACCGGGGAGCTGTTTTTT
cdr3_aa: CASSPGLAGDTGELFF

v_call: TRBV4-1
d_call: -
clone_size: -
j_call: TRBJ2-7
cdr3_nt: TGCGCCAGCAGCCAAGATCGAACCCAGAGAAGGACGTCCTACGAGCAGTACTTC
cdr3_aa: CASSQDRTQRRTSYEQYF

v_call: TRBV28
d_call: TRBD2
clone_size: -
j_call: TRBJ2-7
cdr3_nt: TGTGCCAGCAGTACCATTAGCGGGAGCACCGAGACCTTCTACGAGCAGTACTTC
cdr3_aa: CASSTISGSTETFYEQYF

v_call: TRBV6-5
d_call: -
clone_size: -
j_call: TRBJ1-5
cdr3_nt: TGTGCCAGCAGTTATCAAGGGTCGGGTCAGCCCCAGCATTTT
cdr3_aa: CASSYQGSGQPQHF

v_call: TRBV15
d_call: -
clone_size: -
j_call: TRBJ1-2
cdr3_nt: TGTGCCACCAGCAGGCACAACAGAGGACCAAACTATGGCTACACCTTC
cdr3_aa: CATSRHNRGPNYGYTF

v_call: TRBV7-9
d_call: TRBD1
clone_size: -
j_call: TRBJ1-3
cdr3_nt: TGTGCCAGCAGCCTACAGGGGACTTACTCTGGAAACACCATATATTTT
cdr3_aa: CASSLQGTYSGNTIYF

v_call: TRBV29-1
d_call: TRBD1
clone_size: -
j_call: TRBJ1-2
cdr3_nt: TGCAGCGTTGACTCACAGGGGCTCCTTGGCTACACCTTC
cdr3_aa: CSVDSQGLLGYTF

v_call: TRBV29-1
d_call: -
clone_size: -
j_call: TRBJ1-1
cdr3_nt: TGCAGCGTCGCTCAGGGGAACACTGAAGCTTTCTTT
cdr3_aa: CSVAQGNTEAFF

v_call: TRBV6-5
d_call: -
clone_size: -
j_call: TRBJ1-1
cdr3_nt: TGTGCCAGTCAATGGAGTAAGAACACTGAAGCTTTCTTT
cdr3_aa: CASQWSKNTEAFF

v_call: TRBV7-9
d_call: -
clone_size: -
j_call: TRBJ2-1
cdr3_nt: TGTGCCAGCACCTTAGGGCTAGTCTACAATGAGCAGTTCTTC
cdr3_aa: CASTLGLVYNEQFF

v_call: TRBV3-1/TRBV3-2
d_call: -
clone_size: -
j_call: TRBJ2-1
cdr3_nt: TGTGCCAGCAGCCAAGATTTCGGGGAGGGGGGCAATGAGCAGTTCTTC
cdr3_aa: CASSQDFGEGGNEQFF

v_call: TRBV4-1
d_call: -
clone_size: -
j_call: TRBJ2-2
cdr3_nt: TGCGCCAGCAGCCAAGATAACACTCACACCGGGGAGCTGTTTTTT
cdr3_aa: CASSQDNTHTGELFF

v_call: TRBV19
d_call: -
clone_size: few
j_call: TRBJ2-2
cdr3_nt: TGTGCCAGTAGTATTTCAGCGGTCGGGGAGCTGTTTTTT
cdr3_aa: CASSISAVGELFF

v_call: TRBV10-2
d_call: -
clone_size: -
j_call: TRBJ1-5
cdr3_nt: TGCGCCAGCAGTGAGGGTGGGCCCCAGCATTTT
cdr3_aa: CASSEGGPQHF